These 5 T cell receptor beta chains originate from one sample sequenced in a study of regulatory T cells in long-lasting Graves disease. Time point of the sample: persistent/refractory GD, antithyroid drugs over 5 years with positive TRAb. After RNA was extracted from PBMCs, the TCR library was made from it. Arm-PCR of CDR3 regions and iRepertoire HTBI primers were used to build TCR beta libraries. Each CDR3 protein gets one entry after TCRdb re-called the multiplex PCR reads with MiXCR. The sample holds about 430,000 distinct CDR3 sequences, roughly 21% seen once. Sequenced material: peripheral blood mononuclear cells (PBMCs), taken when the disease was refractory, from a patient treated with antithyroid drugs. Every receptor here comes from a female donor with Graves disease.

The chain links TRBV28 to TRBJ1-5, with D possibly TRBD1 on 5 matching bases. The CDR3 length is 15 residues. Trimming left V 3 bases short and J 0 bases short, with 9 bases between. CDR1 MDHEN and CDR2 SYDVKM come from the germline V gene. This chain's CDR3 is CASSFSGDSNQPQHF. The CDR3 DNA reads as TGTGCCAGCAGTTTTTCGGGGGATAGCAATCAGCCCCAGCATTTT. The complete variable domain, with remaining parts taken from reference TRBV28 and TRBJ1-5, reads DVKVTQSSRYLVKRTGEKVFLECVQDMDHENMFWYRQDPGLGLRLIYFSYDVKMKEKGDIPEGYSVSREKKERFSLILESASTNQTSMYLCASSFSGDSNQPQHFGDGTRLSIL.

This clonotype was seen repeatedly, ten times or more. CDR3 loop: CSAREGWTAPRGNQPQHF. DNA for the CDR3: TGCAGTGCTAGAGAGGGTTGGACGGCTCCGAGGGGCAATCAGCCCCAGCATTTT. The gene calls are TRBV20-1 and TRBJ1-5; no clear D. V lost 0 bases and J 2 bases, leaving 20 bases between the germline ends. CDR3 length equals 18 residues. The germline CDR1 and CDR2 sequences are DFQATT and SNEGSKA (reference sequence).

This clonotype came up many times. The chain links TRBV30 to TRBJ2-7; the D gene could be TRBD1 or TRBD2 (5 bases each). Germline V gene data show CDR1 as GTSNPN and CDR2 as SVGIG (reference sequence). This CDR3 contains 11 residues. The V end was cut by 4 bases, the J end by 12 bases, with 16 bases between. CDR3 DNA: TGTGCCTGGACCCACGGGACCGACCTGTACTTC. It is translated as CAWTHGTDLYF.

At least ten counts were recorded for this clonotype. This chain links TRBV5-1 with TRBJ2-1; 9 bases match TRBD2. CDR1 is SGHRS and CDR2 is YFSETQ in the germline V gene. V was pared by 0 bases and J by 10 bases, with 8 bases of the junction left unmatched. This CDR3 region has 15 residues. Here the CDR3 reads CASSLDGAGGGEQFF. The CDR3 region has the DNA TGCGCCAGCAGCTTGGATGGAGCGGGGGGCGGCGAGCAGTTCTTC.

This chain connects TRBV7-9 to TRBJ2-6; D call uncertain. The CDR3 extends over 13 amino acids. V was pared by 4 bases and J by 2 bases, with 3 bases between. Germline CDR1 reads SEHNR; CDR2 reads FQNEAQ (reference sequence). The CDR3 here is CASSSAGANVLTF. DNA for the CDR3: TGTGCCAGCAGCTCAGCTGGGGCCAACGTCCTGACTTTC.